This TCR beta chain was sequenced during a study of T-cell memory formation after mild COVID-19. Findings of the study overall: The study found contracting CD4+ clones mainly in CM and EM and contracting CD8+ clones in EMRA.

The V gene end was trimmed by 5 bases and the J gene end by 6 bases; junction bases not matched to a gene: 10. This CDR3 is 17 amino acids long. This clonotype showed up just a few times. Its cognate antigen is unknown. The 5'RACE method, run with constant-segment primers, produced TCR alpha and TCR beta cDNA libraries (carrying sample barcodes and UMIs). A single record per CDR3 protein comes from TCRdb applying MiXCR to the 5' RACE reads. Here the sample spans under 300,000 distinct CDR3 sequences, roughly 15% being singletons. Material: PBMCs or a T cell subset sorted from them (not recorded which). V and J are TRBV12-3 or TRBV12-4 and TRBJ2-1; 13 bases agree with TRBD2. The receptor was derived from a man younger than 35 who had mild COVID-19 (a few samples of this study predate the infection). Cell type and time point are not known. The CDR3, as DNA: TGTGCCAGCAGTCCTCGGACTAGCGGGGGAAGATTCAATGAGCAGTTCTTC. Translation: CASSPRTSGGRFNEQFF.